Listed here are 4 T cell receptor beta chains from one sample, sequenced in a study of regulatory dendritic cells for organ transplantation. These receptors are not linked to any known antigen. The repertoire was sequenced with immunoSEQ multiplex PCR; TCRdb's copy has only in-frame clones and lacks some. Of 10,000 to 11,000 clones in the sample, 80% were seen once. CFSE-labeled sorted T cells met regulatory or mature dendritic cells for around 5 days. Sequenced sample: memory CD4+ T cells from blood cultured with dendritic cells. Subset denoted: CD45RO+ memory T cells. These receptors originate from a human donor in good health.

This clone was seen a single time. The CDR3 loop reads CATSRGQGIRYTGELFF. CDR3 nucleotide sequence: TGTGCCACCAGCAGAGGACAGGGAATTAGATACACCGGGGAGCTGTTTTTT. The chain has TRBV15 and TRBJ2-2; TRBD1 matches 7 bases. The germline V gene encodes CDR1 LNHNV and CDR2 YYDKDF (reference sequence). The CDR3 has 17 residues. J was trimmed by 3 bases and V by 1 base; bases with no gene match: 8.

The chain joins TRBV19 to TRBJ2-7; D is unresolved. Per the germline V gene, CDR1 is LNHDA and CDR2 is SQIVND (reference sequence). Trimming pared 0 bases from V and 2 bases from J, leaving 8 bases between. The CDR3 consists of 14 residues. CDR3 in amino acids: CASSIDWQTYEQYF. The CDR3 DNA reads TGTGCCAGTAGTATAGATTGGCAGACCTACGAGCAGTACTTC.

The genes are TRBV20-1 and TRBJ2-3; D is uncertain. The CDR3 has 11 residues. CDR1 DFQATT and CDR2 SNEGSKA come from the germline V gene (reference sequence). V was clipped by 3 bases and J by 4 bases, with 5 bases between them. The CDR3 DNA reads TGCAGTGCTAGTAATGCAGATACGCAGTATTTT. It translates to CSASNADTQYF.

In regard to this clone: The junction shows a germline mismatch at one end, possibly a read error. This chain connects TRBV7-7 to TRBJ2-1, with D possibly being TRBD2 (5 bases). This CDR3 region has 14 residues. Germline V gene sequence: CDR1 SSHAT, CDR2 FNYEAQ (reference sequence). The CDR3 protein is CASSLSGSGNEQFF. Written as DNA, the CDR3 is TGTGCTAGCAGCTTATCGGGATCGGGCAATGAGCAGTTCTTC. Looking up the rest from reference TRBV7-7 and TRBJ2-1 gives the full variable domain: GAGVSQSPRYKVTKRGQDVTLRCDPISSHATLYWYQQALGQGPEFLTYFNYEAQPDKSGLPSDRFSAERPEGSISTLTIQRTEQRDSAMYRCASSLSGSGNEQFFGPGTRLTVL.